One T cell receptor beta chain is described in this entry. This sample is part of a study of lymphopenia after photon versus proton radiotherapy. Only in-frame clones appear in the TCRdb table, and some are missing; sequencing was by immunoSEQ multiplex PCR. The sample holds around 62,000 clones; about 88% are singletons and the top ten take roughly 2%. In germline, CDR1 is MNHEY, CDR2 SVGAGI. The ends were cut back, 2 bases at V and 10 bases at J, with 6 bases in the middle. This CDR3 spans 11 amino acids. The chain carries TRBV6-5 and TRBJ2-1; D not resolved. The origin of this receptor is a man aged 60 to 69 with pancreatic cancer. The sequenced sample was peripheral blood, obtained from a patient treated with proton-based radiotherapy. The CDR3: CASSYLAEQFF. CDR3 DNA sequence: TGTGCCAGCAGTTACCTGGCGGAGCAGTTCTTC.